Described below is a single TCR beta chain sequence and its context. Sequencing used immunoSEQ multiplex PCR; TCRdb keeps in-frame clones, though not all of them. The data show around 290,000 clones, roughly nine tenths seen once. The CDR3 loop spans 15 amino acids. Germline trimming cut 6 bases from V and 6 bases from J; bases unmatched to any gene: 11. CDR1 is MGHRA and CDR2 is YSYEKL in the germline V gene. The data originate from a study of blood T cell repertoires in COVID-19. For the study at large: Specimens from acute and convalescent COVID-19 originated in the United States, Italy and Spain.

The origin of this receptor is a woman between 18 and 29 years old who had recovered from COVID-19. This chain joins TRBV4-1 and TRBJ1-5; TRBD1 matches 7 bases. Sequenced material: PBMCs or T cells enriched from blood (not recorded which). The CDR3 region is CASSTNRGLGQPQHF. The CDR3 coding sequence is TGCGCCAGCAGTACCAATAGGGGGCTTGGTCAGCCCCAGCATTTT.